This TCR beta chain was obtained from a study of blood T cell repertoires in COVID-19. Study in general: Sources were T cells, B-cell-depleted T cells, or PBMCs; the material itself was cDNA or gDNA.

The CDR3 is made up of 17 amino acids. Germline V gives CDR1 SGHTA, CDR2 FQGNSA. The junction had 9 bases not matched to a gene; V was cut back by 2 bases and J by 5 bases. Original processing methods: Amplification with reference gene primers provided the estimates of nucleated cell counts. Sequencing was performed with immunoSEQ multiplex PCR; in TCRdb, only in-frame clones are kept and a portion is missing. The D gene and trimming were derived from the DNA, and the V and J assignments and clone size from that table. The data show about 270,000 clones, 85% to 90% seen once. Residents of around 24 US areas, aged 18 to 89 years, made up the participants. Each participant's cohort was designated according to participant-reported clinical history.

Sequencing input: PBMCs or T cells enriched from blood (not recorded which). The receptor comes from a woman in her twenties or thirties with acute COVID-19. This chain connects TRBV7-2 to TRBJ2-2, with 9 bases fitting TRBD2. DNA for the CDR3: TGTGCCAGCAGCTTAATGGCGGGAGGGCCTTATACCGGGGAGCTGTTTTTT. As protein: CASSLMAGGPYTGELFF.